Below, one T cell receptor beta chain is given with its context. Antigen unknown. The data stem from a study of cytomegalovirus exposure and HLA in healthy donors. With 2 bases removed from V and 1 base from J, the gap between germline ends came to 8 bases. CDR1 is LNHDA, CDR2 SQIVND, per germline (reference sequence). This CDR3 is built from 14 residues. Study-wide results and limits: Later analysis demonstrated an association between a missense DCLRE1C variant and TCR beta V- and J-gene trimming. Among the most significant clusters, several appeared linked to common viral pathogens in a later analysis.

PCR used 60 Vbeta primers and 13 Jbeta primers. Profiled with immunoSEQ multiplex PCR; TCRdb holds only in-frame clones, not every one. The table shows 100,000 to 150,000 clones, with more than 9% occurring only once. The sequenced sample consisted of PBMCs. The sequence came from a woman aged 18-30 years in good health and CMV-seropositive. The rearrangement links TRBV19 to TRBJ2-5; tentatively, D is TRBD2 (5 bases). In DNA form, the CDR3 reads TGTGCCAGTAGTATAACCCGGGGCCAAGAGACCCAGTACTTC. This encodes CASSITRGQETQYF.